This is a list of T cell receptor beta chains from one sample in a study of control samples from healthy donors and cancer patients. Here immunoSEQ multiplex PCR was the method, and the copy in TCRdb shows in-frame clones only, minus some. Of around 40,000 clones listed, approximately 90% are singletons. Sequenced input: PBMCs. These receptors all stem from a middle-aged woman with head and neck cancer. Both conserved end residues are part of each CDR3. The D gene is left open where the match is weak. Size values are once, few and many counts, or a class for expanded clones, and some rows have none.

abundance	d_gene	v_gene	j_gene	CDR3aa	CDR3nt
.	TRBD1	TRBV19	TRBJ1-2	CASRVSWDRANYGYTF	TGTGCCAGTAGGGTCAGCTGGGACAGAGCTAACTATGGCTACACCTTC
.	.	TRBV27	TRBJ1-2	CASSTGPLLYGYTF	TGTGCCAGCAGCACAGGGCCCCTCCTTTATGGCTACACCTTC
.	TRBD2	TRBV19	TRBJ2-7	CASSARTAGLAGGSYEQYF	TGTGCCAGTAGTGCCCGGACGGCGGGACTAGCGGGAGGTTCCTACGAGCAGTACTTC
.	.	TRBV18	TRBJ1-3	CASSPPPHLSSGNTIYF	TGTGCCAGCTCACCACCCCCACACCTGAGCTCTGGAAACACCATATATTTT
once	TRBD1	TRBV19	TRBJ2-7	CASTPTGSSTEQYF	TGTGCCAGTACCCCGACAGGGTCTTCTACGGAGCAGTACTTC
once	.	TRBV12-5	TRBJ1-1	CASGLGGEPNTEAFF	TGTGCTAGTGGTTTGGGGGGTGAGCCGAACACTGAAGCTTTCTTT
.	TRBD2	TRBV6-5	TRBJ2-7	CASSLGGGLGEQYF	TGTGCCAGCAGCCTCGGCGGGGGGCTGGGCGAGCAGTACTTC
.	.	TRBV11-2	TRBJ2-1	CASSPYNEQFF	TGTGCCAGCAGCCCATACAATGAGCAGTTCTTC
.	TRBD2	TRBV7-2	TRBJ2-5	CASSLAATSGETQYF	TGTGCCAGCAGCTTAGCGGCGACTAGCGGGGAGACCCAGTACTTC
once	.	TRBV11-2	TRBJ1-1	CASSLDWNTEAFF	TGTGCCAGCAGCTTAGATTGGAACACTGAAGCTTTCTTT
.	TRBD2	TRBV5-1	TRBJ2-7	CASSPTGEGYEQYF	TGCGCCAGCAGCCCGACGGGGGAGGGCTACGAGCAGTACTTC
.	.	TRBV7-2	TRBJ1-3	CASSPRPDSWPGNTIYF	TGTGCCAGCAGCCCTCGGCCCGACAGCTGGCCTGGAAACACCATATATTTT
.	TRBD1	TRBV11-2	TRBJ2-7	CASVQGPTIDEQYF	TGTGCCAGCGTACAGGGGCCGACAATTGACGAGCAGTACTTC
once	TRBD2	TRBV14	TRBJ2-1	CASSQSPQRERLEQFF	TGTGCCAGCAGCCAATCTCCACAGCGGGAGAGGCTTGAGCAGTTCTTC
.	TRBD2	TRBV24-1	TRBJ2-1	CATSGLAGGPISYNEQFF	TGTGCCACCAGTGGACTAGCGGGAGGGCCCATCTCCTACAATGAGCAGTTCTTC
.	TRBD1	TRBV5-4	TRBJ1-1	CASSWDRENTEAFF	TGTGCCAGCAGCTGGGACAGGGAAAACACTGAAGCTTTCTTT
.	.	TRBV28	TRBJ2-1	CASSFPRRVDEQFF	TGTGCCAGCAGTTTCCCCCGGAGAGTTGATGAGCAGTTCTTC
.	.	TRBV10-3	TRBJ1-4	CAIRASAATNEKLFF	TGTGCCATCAGGGCCTCCGCTGCAACTAATGAAAAACTGTTTTTT
.	TRBD2	TRBV4-2	TRBJ2-1	CASSQRTSGSPYNEQFF	TGTGCCAGCAGCCAACGGACTAGCGGGAGTCCCTACAATGAGCAGTTCTTC
once	TRBD2	TRBV7-8	TRBJ2-5	CASSLLAGGTTQETQYF	TGTGCCAGCAGCTTACTAGCGGGGGGGACAACTCAAGAGACCCAGTACTTC
once	.	TRBV5-1	TRBJ1-3	CASSLGGYGGNTIYF	TGCGCCAGCAGCTTGGGAGGGTATGGTGGAAACACCATATATTTT
.	.	TRBV10-1	TRBJ2-3	CASSESWSTDTQYF	TGCGCCAGCAGTGAGTCTTGGAGCACAGATACGCAGTATTTT
once	.	TRBV7-2	TRBJ1-2	CASSFRAGYGYTF	TGTGCCAGCAGCTTTAGGGCTGGCTATGGCTACACCTTC
.	TRBD1	TRBV7-6	TRBJ1-4	CASSRIPGTGGKLKLFF	TGTGCCAGCAGCCGAATACCCGGGACAGGGGGCAAGCTAAAACTGTTTTTT
.	TRBD1	TRBV27	TRBJ1-2	CASSFAAGGYGYTF	TGTGCCAGCAGTTTCGCGGCAGGGGGATATGGCTACACCTTC
.	.	TRBV10-1	TRBJ2-1	CASSLSRGSSNEQFF	TGCGCCAGCAGCCTCTCGAGGGGGTCGAGCAATGAGCAGTTCTTC
.	TRBD1	TRBV6-5	TRBJ1-1	CASSQGGATEAFF	TGTGCCAGCAGCCAGGGGGGGGCCACTGAAGCTTTCTTT
.	TRBD1	TRBV5-1	TRBJ1-5	CASSLTGGSQPQHF	TGCGCCAGCAGCTTGACAGGGGGCAGTCAGCCCCAGCATTTT
.	.	TRBV3-1/TRBV3-2	TRBJ1-1	CASSPTGNTEAFF	TGTGCCAGCAGCCCCACGGGGAACACTGAAGCTTTCTTT
.	.	TRBV18	TRBJ2-6	CASSPTVPANVLTF	TGTGCCAGCTCACCTACGGTTCCGGCCAACGTCCTGACTTTC
.	.	TRBV7-9	TRBJ1-5	CASSLTNQPQHF	TGTGCCAGCAGCCTGACGAATCAGCCCCAGCATTTT
.	.	TRBV10-3	TRBJ1-5	CAISEPGRGGNQPQHF	TGTGCCATCAGTGAGCCCGGACGGGGAGGGAATCAGCCCCAGCATTTT
.	.	TRBV5-1	TRBJ2-7	CASSLGWGAGYEQYF	TGCGCCAGCAGTCTCGGGTGGGGAGCTGGCTACGAGCAGTACTTC
.	.	TRBV3-1/TRBV3-2	TRBJ2-3	CASSQDSTDTQYF	TGTGCCAGCAGCCAAGACAGCACAGATACGCAGTATTTT
.	.	TRBV2	TRBJ1-1	CAGPFDRKNTEAFF	TGTGCCGGACCTTTTGACAGGAAGAACACTGAAGCTTTCTTT
.	.	TRBV6-5	TRBJ1-2	CASSYGGRGGYTF	TGTGCCAGCAGTTACGGGGGGCGAGGTGGCTACACCTTC
.	.	TRBV15	TRBJ1-2	CATSRKDGANYGYTF	TGTGCCACCAGCAGAAAGGACGGAGCTAACTATGGCTACACCTTC
once	TRBD2	TRBV6-6	TRBJ2-3	CASSRGAGTSGDGTQYF	TGTGCCAGCAGTCGTGGGGCCGGGACTAGCGGGGATGGTACGCAGTATTTT
.	.	TRBV10-3	TRBJ1-2	CAIRDSYTNYGYTF	TGTGCCATCAGAGACAGCTACACTAACTATGGCTACACCTTC
.	.	TRBV7-2	TRBJ1-1	CASRFNREIEAFF	TGTGCCAGCAGGTTCAACAGGGAGATTGAAGCTTTCTTT
medium-sized	.	TRBV6-4	TRBJ2-3	CASSESSTDTQYF	TGTGCCAGCAGTGAGAGCTCCACAGATACGCAGTATTTT
once	.	TRBV5-1	TRBJ1-1	CASSLGGVTNTEAFF	TGCGCCAGCAGCTTGGGGGGCGTTACGAACACTGAAGCTTTCTTT
.	.	TRBV29-1	TRBJ2-5	CSVEGERRETQYF	TGCAGCGTTGAAGGGGAACGGCGAGAGACCCAGTACTTC
.	.	TRBV9	TRBJ2-2	CASSGTSTGELFF	TGTGCCAGCAGCGGGACCTCCACCGGGGAGCTGTTTTTT
.	TRBD2	TRBV11-2	TRBJ2-2	CASSRTSGITGELFF	TGTGCCAGCAGCCGGACTAGCGGGATCACCGGGGAGCTGTTTTTT
.	.	TRBV6-5	TRBJ1-4	CASSPYSGPNEKLFF	TGTGCCAGCAGTCCTTATTCGGGGCCAAATGAAAAACTGTTTTTT
.	.	TRBV21-1	TRBJ2-7	CASRASGQGAREQYF	TGTGCCAGCAGGGCCTCGGGACAGGGGGCGCGGGAGCAGTACTTC
.	TRBD2	TRBV27	TRBJ2-5	CASSLWSGGTQETQYF	TGTGCCAGCAGTTTATGGAGCGGGGGGACTCAAGAGACCCAGTACTTC
.	TRBD2	TRBV19	TRBJ2-1	CASSISSGSLNNEQFF	TGTGCCAGTAGTATATCGAGCGGGAGTCTCAACAATGAGCAGTTCTTC
.	.	TRBV1	TRBJ2-3	CTSSQAQRGTGCTDTQYF	TGCACCAGCAGCCAAGCCCAAAGGGGGACAGGGTGCACAGATACGCAGTATTTT
.	.	TRBV24-1	TRBJ2-1	CATSTGGDAEQFF	TGTGCCACCTCGACTGGTGGCGATGCTGAGCAGTTCTTC
.	.	TRBV6-5	TRBJ1-2	CASSSGIYGYTF	TGTGCCAGCAGTTCAGGGATCTATGGCTACACCTTC
.	.	TRBV6-6	TRBJ2-1	CASRELRTYNEQFF	TGTGCCAGCAGGGAACTAAGGACCTACAATGAGCAGTTCTTC
.	.	TRBV28	TRBJ1-3	CASTTHSTVNTIYF	TGTGCCAGCACCACACATTCCACTGTTAACACCATATATTTT